What follows are 29 T cell receptor beta chains derived from one specimen sequenced in a study of T cells after somatic rescue of genetic block. This table comes from immunoSEQ multiplex PCR, and its TCRdb copy is limited to in-frame clones, with some not included. The table lists under 150,000 clones, 85% to 95% of them singletons. The sequenced material came from peripheral blood mononuclear cells (PBMCs). The receptors were sampled from a woman aged 18-29 years.

This clone was observed a few times. This chain links TRBV19 with TRBJ1-2; D possibly corresponds to TRBD1 (5 bases). The CDR3 extends over 17 amino acids. Trimming left V 1 base short and J 1 base short, with 16 bases between. Germline lookup yields CDR1 LNHDA and CDR2 SQIVND (reference sequence). CDR3 sequence reads: CASSIGPSGRFNYGYTF. CDR3 nucleotides: TGTGCCAGTAGTATAGGGCCATCGGGACGGTTTAACTATGGCTACACCTTC.

This sequence joins TRBV9 and TRBJ1-1, with D tentatively TRBD1 (5 bases). The CDR3 covers 15 residues. V was pared by 4 bases and J by 5 bases, with 18 bases between. Germline CDR1 and CDR2: SGDLS and YYNGEE. CDR3 coding DNA: TGTGCCAGCAGCCCTACGGGGCGGGGGGAAACTGAAGCTTTCTTT. Its protein is CASSPTGRGETEAFF.

This clone was counted a single time. The chain couples TRBV19 to TRBJ2-5; D is unclear. Germline V gives CDR1 LNHDA, CDR2 SQIVND (reference sequence). The CDR3 length is 13 residues. Deletions cut 5 bases from V and 2 bases from J, with 9 bases between. This CDR3 reads CASSSQLQETQYF. The CDR3 DNA follows: TGTGCCAGTAGTTCCCAGCTTCAAGAGACCCAGTACTTC.

This rearrangement joins TRBV5-6 to TRBJ2-5; D might be TRBD2 (6 bases). The CDR3 length is 15 residues. The V end lost 4 bases, the J end lost 0 bases, and 13 bases lay between the germline ends. Looked up from germline, CDR1 is SGHDT and CDR2 is YYEEEE. The chain's CDR3 is CASSDRDFYQETQYF. The CDR3 nucleotides read TGTGCCAGCAGCGATCGGGACTTCTACCAAGAGACCCAGTACTTC. Full variable domain (rest looked up from reference TRBV5-6 and TRBJ2-5): DAGVTQSPTHLIKTRGQQVTLRCSPKSGHDTVSWYQQALGQGPQFIFQYYEEEERQRGNFPDRFSGHQFPNYSSELNVNALLLGDSALYLCASSDRDFYQETQYFGPGTRLLVL.

The V call is TRBV19, the J call TRBJ1-5; possible D gene TRBD1, 5 bases. CDR1 and CDR2 from the germline V gene are LNHDA and SQIVND (reference sequence). This CDR3 region has 15 residues. Trimming pared 3 bases from V and 4 bases from J, leaving 13 bases between. In DNA, the CDR3 is TGTGCCAGTAGTATTCCCGGGACGGTAAATCAGCCCCAGCATTTT. It yields the protein CASSIPGTVNQPQHF.

V usage is TRBV6-1 and J usage is TRBJ1-5, with TRBD1 identical over 7 bases. Trimming took 3 bases from V and 8 from J; bases not matched to a gene: 7. Germline V gives CDR1 MNHNS, CDR2 SASEGT. CDR3 size: 14 residues. In DNA, the CDR3 is TGTGCCAGCAGTGAGGTCGGGACAGAGGAGCCCCAGCATTTT. This translates into CASSEVGTEEPQHF.

The chain couples TRBV7-2 to TRBJ2-7; tentatively, D is TRBD1 (6 bases). Trimming took 5 bases from V and 0 from J, leaving 11 bases between them. The CDR3 totals 14 residues. CDR1 and CDR2 from the germline V gene are SGHTA and FQGNSA. The CDR3: CASSPGTSSYEQYF. The CDR3 region has the DNA TGTGCCAGCAGCCCCGGGACAAGCTCCTACGAGCAGTACTTC.

The chain carries TRBV28 and TRBJ2-1; 7 positions agree with TRBD2. This CDR3 is built from 15 residues. The germline gives CDR1 MDHEN, CDR2 SYDVKM. After removal of 4 bases from V and 5 bases from J, the junction contained 8 bases not matched to a gene. The CDR3 loop reads CASSSLGGGDNEQFF. The CDR3 coding sequence is TGTGCCAGCAGTTCCCTCGGCGGGGGTGACAATGAGCAGTTCTTC.

The chain carries TRBV7-9 and TRBJ1-2; D not certain. The length of the CDR3 is 13 residues. V dropped 3 bases and J dropped 1 base, with 6 bases sitting between them. In germline, CDR1 is SEHNR, CDR2 FQNEAQ (reference sequence). The CDR3 is CASSFDGNYGYTF. The CDR3 region has the DNA TGTGCCAGCAGCTTCGACGGTAACTATGGCTACACCTTC.

The chain uses TRBV6-1 and TRBJ2-7; TRBD2 aligns across 13 bases. The CDR3 totals 15 residues. The germline V gene encodes CDR1 MNHNS and CDR2 SASEGT. After removal of 6 bases from V and 6 bases from J, the junction contained 8 bases not matched to a gene. The CDR3 loop is CASRTSGGLYGEQYF. In nucleotides, the CDR3 is TGTGCCAGCAGGACTAGCGGGGGGTTATATGGCGAGCAGTACTTC.

This clone was detected once. The chain has TRBV4-1 and TRBJ2-7; 8 positions match TRBD2. Per the germline V gene, CDR1 is MGHRA and CDR2 is YSYEKL. This CDR3 region has 16 residues. The V segment lost 0 bases and the J segment 5 bases; nucleotides outside the gene matches: 9. The CDR3 here is CASSQDPGGAFDEQYF. The CDR3 DNA is TGCGCCAGCAGCCAAGATCCCGGGGGGGCATTCGACGAGCAGTACTTC.

The CDR3 here is CASSTGGVGQETQYF. Written as DNA, the CDR3 is TGTGCCAGCAGCACGGGGGGCGTCGGGCAAGAGACCCAGTACTTC. This chain links TRBV7-2 with TRBJ2-5, with D possibly matching TRBD2 (7 bases). CDR1 is SGHTA, CDR2 FQGNSA, per germline. Deletions cut 5 bases from V and 2 bases from J, with 15 bases between. CDR3 length: 15 residues.

The CDR3 DNA is TGCGCCAGCAGCCAAGAGGGACTAGCTTGGGTCCCAGATACGCAGTATTTT. It yields the protein CASSQEGLAWVPDTQYF. V usage is TRBV4-3 and J usage is TRBJ2-3; TRBD2 matches at 9 bases. J lost 4 bases, V lost 0 bases, and 8 bases had no gene match. Germline V gene sequence: CDR1 LGHNA, CDR2 YSLEER. The CDR3 covers 17 residues.

This sequence joins TRBV7-9 and TRBJ2-7; weak D call: TRBD1 (5 bases). CDR3 length equals 15 residues. The ends were cut back, 5 bases at V and 4 bases at J, with 18 bases in the middle. Germline V gene data show CDR1 as SEHNR and CDR2 as FQNEAQ (reference sequence). CDR3 sequence: CASSPLGQGAYEQYF. The CDR3 DNA reads as TGTGCCAGCAGCCCATTGGGGCAGGGCGCTTACGAGCAGTACTTC.

This sequence joins TRBV6-5 and TRBJ1-2; D not resolved. V was clipped by 6 bases and J by 7 bases, with 9 bases between them. The CDR3 totals 11 residues. From germline, CDR1 is MNHEY and CDR2 SVGAGI. CDR3 bases: TGTGCCAGCAGAGGCGCCTTTGGCTACACCTTC. Protein sequence: CASRGAFGYTF.

The V call is TRBV7-2, the J call TRBJ2-5; tentatively, D is TRBD2 (6 bases). With 4 bases removed from V and 3 bases from J, the gap between germline ends came to 18 bases. The CDR3 is 16 amino acids. The V gene's germline CDR1 is SGHTA and CDR2 FQGNSA. The CDR3 spells CASSSRLVYGKETQYF. In DNA, the CDR3 is TGTGCCAGCAGCTCCAGACTAGTATATGGGAAAGAGACCCAGTACTTC. Looking up the rest from reference TRBV7-2 and TRBJ2-5 gives the full variable domain: GAGVSQSPSNKVTEKGKDVELRCDPISGHTALYWYRQSLGQGLEFLIYFQGNSAPDKSGLPSDRFSAERTGGSVSTLTIQRTQQEDSAVYLCASSSRLVYGKETQYFGPGTRLLVL.

This clone was seen once. This sequence joins TRBV9 and TRBJ2-5, with a tentative D call TRBD2 (5 bases). The CDR3 runs 16 residues. With 4 bases removed from V and 5 bases from J, the gap between germline ends came to 21 bases. The germline CDR1 and CDR2 sequences are SGDLS and YYNGEE. The CDR3: CASSPLVASATETQYF. CDR3 nucleotide sequence: TGTGCCAGCAGCCCCCTTGTAGCGTCAGCCACTGAGACCCAGTACTTC.

This clone is a singleton in its sample. This sequence joins TRBV11-3 and TRBJ1-1; TRBD1 aligns across 7 bases. Germline V gene data show CDR1 as SGHNT and CDR2 as YENEEA. This CDR3 comprises 16 residues. V shed 5 bases, J shed 4 bases, and the junction held 13 bases outside the gene matches. This CDR3 is CASSRQLTGASTEAFF. The CDR3 DNA reads TGTGCCAGCAGCCGGCAATTAACAGGGGCGAGCACTGAAGCTTTCTTT.

CDR3 loop: CASSLSGTDTRYGYTF. The CDR3 DNA is TGTGCCAGCAGTTTATCGGGGACAGATACCCGCTATGGCTACACCTTC. This chain joins TRBV27 and TRBJ1-2, with TRBD1 matching over 7 bases. V lost 0 bases to trimming and J lost 4 bases; unmatched junction nucleotides: 8. This CDR3 is 16 amino acids long. Per the germline V gene, CDR1 is MNHEY and CDR2 is SMNVEV (reference sequence).

As to this clone: At one end the junction does not follow the germline gene, possibly because of a read error. The gene calls are TRBV30 and TRBJ2-2; D may be TRBD2 (6 bases). This CDR3 contains 12 residues. CDR1 and CDR2 from the germline V gene are GTSNPN and SVGIG (reference sequence). CDR3 amino acids: CAWSVLAGGLFF. DNA of the CDR3: TGTGCCTGGAGTGTTTTGGCCGGGGGGCTGTTTTTT.

The V gene is TRBV19, the J gene TRBJ2-1; a weak D match, TRBD2 (6 bases). Germline V gene data show CDR1 as LNHDA and CDR2 as SQIVND (reference sequence). This CDR3 contains 13 residues. V was pared by 4 bases and J by 9 bases, with 13 bases between. CDR3 nucleotides: TGTGCCAGTAGTACTTTCCCGGGACTTGAGCAGTTCTTC. Protein: CASSTFPGLEQFF.

This sequence joins TRBV5-1 and TRBJ2-1; perhaps TRBD2 as D (6 bases). V was clipped by 1 base and J by 12 bases, with 20 bases between them. The germline gives CDR1 SGHRS, CDR2 YFSETQ. The CDR3 spans 15 residues. CDR3: CASSLLGGGIEGQFF. CDR3 sequence (DNA): TGCGCCAGCAGCTTGCTGGGAGGAGGAATAGAGGGGCAGTTCTTC.

The rearrangement links TRBV5-1 to TRBJ2-1; a weak D match, TRBD1 (6 bases). The CDR3 length is 15 residues. The V and J ends lost 4 bases and 0 bases respectively, with 11 bases between them. Germline loops: CDR1 SGHRS, CDR2 YFSETQ. CDR3 sequence (DNA): TGCGCCAGCAGCATACAGGGTCCCTCCTACAATGAGCAGTTCTTC. Its translation is CASSIQGPSYNEQFF.

This chain joins TRBV5-1 and TRBJ1-6; D may be TRBD1 (6 bases). The V end was cut by 4 bases, the J end by 6 bases, with 8 bases between. Germline V lookup: CDR1 SGHRS, CDR2 YFSETQ. The CDR3 runs to 13 residues. This chain's CDR3 is CASSMDSNSPLHF. The CDR3 nucleotides read TGCGCCAGCAGCATGGACAGTAATTCACCCCTCCACTTT.

J is TRBJ1-6 and V is TRBV15, with a possible D match to TRBD1 (6 bases). This CDR3 has 16 amino acids. Germline lookup yields CDR1 LNHNV and CDR2 YYDKDF (reference sequence). V lost 3 bases to trimming and J lost 7 bases, with 16 bases between them. The CDR3 coding sequence is TGTGCCACCAGCAGGGATACAGGGACGCGGAATTCACCCCTCCACTTT. Its protein product is CATSRDTGTRNSPLHF.

This chain joins TRBV9 and TRBJ1-3; 9 bases line up with TRBD1. CDR1 SGDLS and CDR2 YYNGEE come from the germline V gene. The trim removed 0 bases at V and 0 bases at J, leaving 4 bases unmatched. CDR3 length: 17 residues. The CDR3 sequence: CASSVVDRGLSGNTIYF. The CDR3 DNA sequence: TGTGCCAGCAGCGTAGTGGACAGGGGCCTCTCTGGAAACACCATATATTTT.

V is TRBV5-5 and J is TRBJ2-2; weak D call: TRBD1 (5 bases). The CDR3 sequence is 15 residues long. V was cut by 2 bases and J by 0 bases, with 8 bases left in between. Looked up from germline, CDR1 is SGHKS and CDR2 is YYEKEE (reference sequence). For the CDR3, the DNA is TGTGCCAGCAGCTTTCAGACAGCGAACACCGGGGAGCTGTTTTTT. Encoded protein: CASSFQTANTGELFF.

The DNA for the CDR3 is TGCGCCAGCAGCCACGCCTCGGTTGCGGGGTACACTGAAGCTTTCTTT. Translation: CASSHASVAGYTEAFF. This rearrangement joins TRBV4-3 to TRBJ1-1; D unresolved. The CDR3 length is 16 residues. Trimming stripped 3 bases from V and 3 bases from J, with 17 bases between. Germline CDR1 reads LGHNA; CDR2 reads YSLEER.

The V call is TRBV7-3, the J call TRBJ1-1; D unclear. Trimming shortened V by 2 bases and J by 1 base, and 5 bases separated the two germline ends. From germline, CDR1 is SGHTA and CDR2 FQGTGA. The CDR3 is 13 amino acids. CDR3 residues: CASSLDSNTEAFF. CDR3 in DNA: TGTGCCAGCAGCTTAGATTCGAACACTGAAGCTTTCTTT. The full variable domain, its missing parts supplied by reference TRBV7-3 and TRBJ1-1, is GAGVSQTPSNKVTEKGKYVELRCDPISGHTALYWYRQSLGQGPEFLIYFQGTGAADDSGLPNDRFFAVRPEGSVSTLKIQRTERGDSAVYLCASSLDSNTEAFFGQGTRLTVV.